The 24 T cell receptor beta chains below all came from one sample that was sequenced in a study of healthy donors' naive CD4 and CD8 T cells. Starting from 450 to 550 ng of total RNA, TCR libraries were made with linear amplification. TCRdb fed the reads into MiXCR, producing one record per CDR3 protein. This sample has about 180,000 distinct CDR3 sequences; nearly 75% occur once, and the top ten carry about 2.3%. Input material: naive CD4+ and CD8+ T cells sorted from blood, pooled from several donors. The source of these receptors is a pool of human donors in good health; the sample pools cells from several healthy donors.

This clonotype has only a few counts. The chain joins TRBV19 to TRBJ2-2; D is uncertain. This CDR3 has 12 amino acids. V gave up 8 bases and J gave up 1 base, with 5 bases separating them. The germline CDR1 and CDR2 sequences are LNHDA and SQIVND (reference sequence). CDR3 in DNA: TGTGCCAGTCAGGAGAACACCGGGGAGCTGTTTTTT. This encodes CASQENTGELFF.

This clonotype was detected only a few times. The chain combines TRBV4-3 with TRBJ1-1; D uncertain. CDR1 and CDR2 (germline): LGHNA, YSLEER. Trimming left V 0 bases short and J 11 bases short, with 19 bases between. This CDR3 has 15 residues. CDR3 DNA sequence: TGCGCCAGCAGCCAAGATCGAGACATAGTGGAGTCCGCTTTCTTT. Translated, it gives CASSQDRDIVESAFF.

This clonotype was observed a few times. The rearrangement links TRBV6-5 to TRBJ2-7; D perhaps matches TRBD1 (6 bases). The CDR3 has 14 residues. CDR1 and CDR2 from the germline V gene are MNHEY and SVGAGI. Trimming stripped 4 bases from V and 0 bases from J, with 10 bases between. CDR3 region: CASSSMTGSYEQYF. The CDR3 bases are TGTGCCAGCAGTTCCATGACAGGCTCCTACGAGCAGTACTTC.

The chain uses TRBV30 and TRBJ2-1; D perhaps matches TRBD2 (5 bases). The CDR3 totals 15 residues. Trimming took 2 bases from V and 6 from J, leaving 17 bases between them. CDR1 is GTSNPN and CDR2 is SVGIG in the germline V gene (reference sequence). CDR3 in amino acids: CAWSPGAAKVNEQFF. CDR3 coding DNA: TGTGCCTGGAGTCCTGGAGCGGCAAAGGTCAATGAGCAGTTCTTC.

The J gene is TRBJ1-1, the V gene TRBV6-6, with D tentatively TRBD1 (5 bases). V shed 0 bases and J shed 8 bases, with 7 bases lying between them. Germline CDR1 MNHNY, CDR2 SVGAGI (reference sequence). This CDR3 is built from 12 residues. In DNA form, the CDR3 reads TGTGCCAGCAGTTACTCCAGGGTGGAAGCTTTCTTT. This translates into CASSYSRVEAFF.

The V and J genes are TRBV5-6 and TRBJ1-3; TRBD1 is a possible D gene (5 bases). The CDR3 is made up of 17 amino acids. CDR1 and CDR2 from the germline V gene are SGHDT and YYEEEE. V dropped 2 bases and J dropped 0 bases, with 15 bases sitting between them. CDR3 nucleotide sequence: TGTGCCAGCAGCTTCTCCGTGACAGCCAGCTCTGGAAACACCATATATTTT. Its protein is CASSFSVTASSGNTIYF.

This rearrangement joins TRBV7-9 to TRBJ2-1; 10 nucleotides align to TRBD2. V was clipped by 3 bases and J by 5 bases; unmatched bases: 4. Germline CDR1 SEHNR, CDR2 FQNEAQ (reference sequence). The CDR3 is made up of 15 amino acids. The CDR3 here is CASSFALAGNNEQFF. The CDR3 DNA sequence: TGTGCCAGCAGCTTCGCACTAGCGGGGAACAATGAGCAGTTCTTC.

This clonotype occurred a few times. The chain is built from TRBV29-1 and TRBJ2-3, with TRBD2 identical over 8 bases. Germline assignment: CDR1 SQVTM and CDR2 ANQGSEA. This CDR3 region has 17 residues. V shed 0 bases and J 5 bases; nucleotides not matched to a gene: 13. The CDR3 coding sequence is TGCAGCGTTGAAGATCCTTCGGACGGGAGGGTTGAAGATACGCAGTATTTT. It translates to CSVEDPSDGRVEDTQYF.

The sample holds a few counts of this clonotype. This chain joins TRBV29-1 and TRBJ2-3, with TRBD2 matching 9 bases. The CDR3 runs to 14 residues. CDR1 and CDR2 (germline): SQVTM, ANQGSEA. V lost 3 bases, J lost 6 bases, and 7 bases stayed unmatched. The chain's CDR3 is CSVDLSGSPDTQYF. The CDR3 bases are TGCAGCGTTGACCTTAGCGGGAGCCCTGATACGCAGTATTTT.

The chain is built from TRBV27 and TRBJ1-1; D might be TRBD1 (5 bases). The V and J ends lost 6 bases and 0 bases respectively, with 11 bases between them. Germline CDR1 and CDR2: MNHEY and SMNVEV (reference sequence). This CDR3 contains 14 residues. This CDR3 reads CASRKTVMNTEAFF. The CDR3 region has the DNA TGTGCCAGCAGAAAGACAGTTATGAACACTGAAGCTTTCTTT.

The chain couples TRBV29-1 to TRBJ2-6, with D maybe TRBD2 (6 bases). V was clipped by 6 bases and J by 0 bases, with 18 bases between them. Germline V lookup: CDR1 SQVTM, CDR2 ANQGSEA. This CDR3 is built from 17 residues. The CDR3 sequence: CSVMATGERSGANVLTF. As DNA, the CDR3 is TGCAGCGTCATGGCGACGGGGGAACGCTCTGGGGCCAACGTCCTGACTTTC.

V usage is TRBV5-5 and J usage is TRBJ1-5; D is undetermined. CDR3 size: 13 residues. Germline lookup yields CDR1 SGHKS and CDR2 YYEKEE (reference sequence). V was trimmed by 1 base and J by 6 bases, leaving 8 bases between them. In DNA, the CDR3 is TGTGCCAGCAGCTTGTTGGGGTTTCAGCCCCAGCATTTT. This codes for CASSLLGFQPQHF.

This clonotype was observed a handful of times. This rearrangement joins TRBV7-6 to TRBJ2-7, with 7 bases that match TRBD1. The CDR3 is 15 amino acids. Germline lookup yields CDR1 SGHVS and CDR2 FNYEAQ. Trimming at V came to 2 bases and at J to 4 bases, leaving 8 bases not matched to a gene. The chain's CDR3 is CASSLRWDSKYEQYF. For the CDR3, the DNA is TGTGCCAGCAGCTTAAGGTGGGACAGCAAATACGAGCAGTACTTC.

The rearrangement uses TRBV28 and TRBJ2-1; TRBD2 agrees at 13 bases. V shed 6 bases and J 10 bases; nucleotides not matched to a gene: 6. The germline V gene has CDR1 MDHEN and CDR2 SYDVKM. CDR3 length equals 14 residues. CDR3 protein: CASSRGLAGDEQFF. In nucleotides, the CDR3 is TGTGCCAGCAGCCGTGGACTAGCGGGAGACGAGCAGTTCTTC.

This chain uses TRBV29-1 with TRBJ2-5; D unresolved. Germline lookup yields CDR1 SQVTM and CDR2 ANQGSEA. V was clipped by 5 bases and J by 3 bases, with 4 bases between them. This CDR3 comprises 10 residues. The CDR3 loop is CSVIKETQYF. The CDR3 bases are TGCAGCGTTATAAAAGAGACCCAGTACTTC.

Only a few counts were recorded for this clonotype. The chain uses TRBV29-1 and TRBJ2-3; TRBD2 aligns across 9 bases. V lost 7 bases to trimming and J lost 2 bases; unmatched junction nucleotides: 4. The CDR3 sequence is 13 residues long. Germline loops: CDR1 SQVTM, CDR2 ANQGSEA. CDR3 amino acids: CSDRTSDTDTQYF. The DNA for the CDR3 is TGCAGCGACCGGACTAGCGACACAGATACGCAGTATTTT.

The genes are TRBV29-1 and TRBJ2-1, with D possibly being TRBD1 (5 bases). The CDR3 is made up of 15 amino acids. Germline CDR1 SQVTM, CDR2 ANQGSEA. The V and J ends lost 1 base and 0 bases respectively, with 10 bases between them. The CDR3: CSVEGRQSSYNEQFF. The CDR3, as DNA: TGCAGCGTTGAAGGTCGACAGAGCTCCTACAATGAGCAGTTCTTC.

This chain uses TRBV19 with TRBJ2-4; weak D call: TRBD1 (5 bases). The CDR3 has 16 residues. Trimming stripped 1 base from V and 1 base from J, with 11 bases between. Germline-derived CDR1 and CDR2 are LNHDA and SQIVND (reference sequence). The CDR3 sequence: CASSIVGLPAKNIQYF. CDR3 in DNA: TGTGCCAGTAGTATAGTGGGGCTTCCGGCCAAAAACATTCAGTACTTC.

The rearrangement uses TRBV29-1 and TRBJ2-3, with D unresolved. The CDR3 consists of 10 residues. CDR1 SQVTM and CDR2 ANQGSEA come from the germline V gene. V was cut by 5 bases and J by 4 bases, with 4 bases left in between. CDR3 DNA sequence: TGCAGCGTTCCGGCAGATACGCAGTATTTT. It specifies CSVPADTQYF.

This clonotype was observed a handful of times. V gene TRBV13 combines with J gene TRBJ2-5, with TRBD2 matching over 8 bases. The V gene end was trimmed by 3 bases and the J gene end by 2 bases; junction bases not matched to a gene: 2. The CDR3 covers 14 residues. Germline V gene data show CDR1 as PRHDT and CDR2 as FYEKMQ (reference sequence). CDR3 loop: CASSFGTRQETQYF. Written as DNA, the CDR3 is TGTGCCAGCAGCTTCGGGACTAGGCAAGAGACCCAGTACTTC.

The chain combines TRBV20-1 with TRBJ1-4, with TRBD2 matching over 14 bases. With the DNA end fitting TRBJ2-3 better, the J assignment may be wrong. Germline-derived CDR1 and CDR2 are DFQATT and SNEGSKA (reference sequence). This CDR3 spans 14 amino acids. As DNA, the CDR3 is TGCAGTGCGAGACTAGCGGGAGGGGTTGATACGCAGTATTTT. This sequence encodes CSARLAGGVDTQYF.

The V call is TRBV27, the J call TRBJ1-1; D call uncertain. The CDR3 spans 12 residues. Germline V lookup: CDR1 MNHEY, CDR2 SMNVEV (reference sequence). V gave up 5 bases and J gave up 4 bases, with 8 bases separating them. Here the CDR3 DNA reads TGTGCCAGCAGTACTCCGGGCACTGAAGCTTTCTTT. This encodes CASSTPGTEAFF.

In its sample, this clonotype was seen once. The rearrangement links TRBV6-5 to TRBJ1-2; D is possibly TRBD1 (6 bases). Trimming left V 2 bases short and J 7 bases short, with 8 bases between. Germline V CDR1 and CDR2: MNHEY, SVGAGI. The CDR3 loop spans 12 amino acids. In DNA, the CDR3 is TGTGCCAGCAGTTACCGGGGGGCTGGCTACACCTTC. Its translation: CASSYRGAGYTF.

The chain joins TRBV30 to TRBJ1-1; 8 nucleotides match TRBD1. With V trimmed by 2 bases and J by 5 bases, 4 bases remained unmatched. Germline V gives CDR1 GTSNPN, CDR2 SVGIG (reference sequence). This CDR3 spans 13 amino acids. Here the CDR3 reads CAWSFRQGTEAFF. Written as DNA, the CDR3 is TGTGCCTGGAGTTTCCGACAGGGGACTGAAGCTTTCTTT. Combining the CDR3 with reference TRBV30 and TRBJ1-1 gives the whole variable domain SQTIHQWPATLVQPVGSPLSLECTVEGTSNPNLYWYRQAAGRGLQLLFYSVGIGQISSEVPQNLSASRPQDRQFILSSKKLLLSDSGFYLCAWSFRQGTEAFFGQGTRLTVV.